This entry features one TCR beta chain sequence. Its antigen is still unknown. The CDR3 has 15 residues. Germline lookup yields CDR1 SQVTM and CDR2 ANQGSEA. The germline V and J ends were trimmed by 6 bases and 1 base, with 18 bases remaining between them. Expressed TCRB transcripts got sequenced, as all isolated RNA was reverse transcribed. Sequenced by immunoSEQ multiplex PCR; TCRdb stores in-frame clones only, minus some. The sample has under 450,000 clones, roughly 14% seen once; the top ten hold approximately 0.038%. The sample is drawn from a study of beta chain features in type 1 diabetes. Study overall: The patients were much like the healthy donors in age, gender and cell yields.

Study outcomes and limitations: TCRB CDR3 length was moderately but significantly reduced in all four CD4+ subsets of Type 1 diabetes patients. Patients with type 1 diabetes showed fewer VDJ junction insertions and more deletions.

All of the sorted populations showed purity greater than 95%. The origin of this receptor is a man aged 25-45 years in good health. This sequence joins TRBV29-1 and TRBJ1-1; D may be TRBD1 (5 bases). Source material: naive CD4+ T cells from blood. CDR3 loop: CSVGEGPPSNTEAFF. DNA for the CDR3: TGCAGCGTAGGGGAAGGGCCTCCATCGAACACTGAAGCTTTCTTT.